Shown below are 22 T cell receptor beta chains from a single sample sequenced in a study of radiotherapy plus CTLA-4 blockade in lung cancer. The repertoire was sequenced with immunoSEQ multiplex PCR; TCRdb's copy has only in-frame clones and lacks some. The sample lists around 100,000 clones, more than 75% seen once, with 2.5% to 3.5% in the top ten. The sequences come from peripheral blood, collected from a patient treated with radiotherapy plus ipilimumab. Receptors originate from a human donor with non-small cell lung cancer that progressed on radiotherapy plus ipilimumab. Some clones in this sample may be carry-over from other donors' samples.

This clone is a singleton in its sample. At one end the junction does not follow the germline gene, possibly because of a read error. V is TRBV5-1 and J is TRBJ1-1; D is possibly TRBD1 (6 bases). This CDR3 has 16 amino acids. Looked up from germline, CDR1 is SGHRS and CDR2 is YFSETQ. DNA for the CDR3: TGCGCCAGCAACTTGTACGCGGGGGCGAGGGGCACTGAAGCTTTCTTT. It codes for CASNLYAGARGTEAFF.

This clone has just one count. This sequence joins TRBV28 and TRBJ1-5; 9 positions agree with TRBD1. The germline gives CDR1 MDHEN, CDR2 SYDVKM. V was pared by 0 bases and J by 4 bases, with 7 bases of the junction left unmatched. This CDR3 region has 17 residues. The DNA of the CDR3 is TGTGCCAGCAGTTTATGGGGGGGGGACAGGGCTAATCAGCCCCAGCATTTT. It codes for CASSLWGGDRANQPQHF.

The chain uses TRBV19 and TRBJ1-2, with no clear D. The V gene lost 3 bases and the J gene lost 6 bases, with 8 bases spanning the gap. Germline V gene sequence: CDR1 LNHDA, CDR2 SQIVND (reference sequence). The CDR3 loop spans 12 amino acids. The CDR3 spells CASSISSHGYTF. The CDR3 DNA sequence: TGTGCCAGTAGTATCTCCTCTCATGGCTACACCTTC.

The chain employs TRBV20-1 and TRBJ2-7; D could derive from TRBD1 or TRBD2 (6 bases each). In germline, CDR1 is DFQATT, CDR2 SNEGSKA (reference sequence). CDR3 length equals 11 residues. V was trimmed by 6 bases and J by 2 bases, leaving 8 bases between them. CDR3 protein: CSAGGPYEQYF. DNA for the CDR3: TGCAGTGCGGGGGGCCCCTACGAGCAGTACTTC.

A single count supports this clone. J is TRBJ1-2 and V is TRBV4-3; D is possibly TRBD1 (6 bases). This CDR3 is 15 amino acids long. The V gene's germline CDR1 is LGHNA and CDR2 YSLEER. The V gene lost 2 bases and the J gene lost 0 bases, with 10 bases spanning the gap. For the CDR3, the DNA is TGCGCCAGCAGCCAAACAGGGTCGGCTAACTATGGCTACACCTTC. This gives the protein CASSQTGSANYGYTF.

The rearrangement joins TRBV5-4 to TRBJ1-1, with D possibly TRBD1 on 6 matching bases. The CDR3 has 16 amino acids. V was cut by 4 bases and J by 4 bases, with 20 bases left in between. Per germline, CDR1 SGHNT and CDR2 YYREEE (reference sequence). The CDR3 is CASSRGGAGMSTEAFF. The DNA for the CDR3 is TGTGCCAGCAGCCGGGGGGGGGCAGGAATGAGCACTGAAGCTTTCTTT.

The chain couples TRBV19 to TRBJ2-5; D assignment may be TRBD1 or TRBD2 (6 bases each). CDR1 and CDR2 from the germline V gene are LNHDA and SQIVND (reference sequence). The V end lost 3 bases, the J end lost 5 bases, and 16 bases lay between the germline ends. The length of the CDR3 is 15 residues. The CDR3 DNA sequence: TGTGCCAGTAGTATTTCTGAGGGGGGCTCGGAGACCCAGTACTTC. It codes for CASSISEGGSETQYF.

The chain is built from TRBV15 and TRBJ2-7; D gene uncertain. The V end lost 0 bases, the J end lost 2 bases, and 11 bases lay between the germline ends. Germline-derived CDR1 and CDR2 are LNHNV and YYDKDF (reference sequence). This CDR3 has 15 residues. CDR3 sequence reads: CATSRELASPYEQYF. The CDR3 bases are TGTGCCACCAGCAGAGAATTGGCTAGTCCCTACGAGCAGTACTTC.

The rearrangement uses TRBV6-1 and TRBJ1-2, with D perhaps TRBD1 (5 bases). Trimming shortened V by 2 bases and J by 4 bases, and 11 bases separated the two germline ends. CDR1 is MNHNS, CDR2 SASEGT, per germline. The length of the CDR3 is 14 residues. CDR3 region: CASSESGDAYGYTF. The CDR3 region has the DNA TGTGCCAGCAGTGAAAGTGGGGACGCCTATGGCTACACCTTC.

V is TRBV28 and J is TRBJ1-6; 8 positions agree with TRBD1. V lost 11 bases and J lost 6; bases outside the gene matches: 9. Germline CDR1 and CDR2: MDHEN and SYDVKM. There are 14 residues in the CDR3. Written as DNA, the CDR3 is TGTGCCTACAGACCGGGACAGGCTAATTCACCCCTCCACTTT. Translated: CAYRPGQANSPLHF.

The chain has TRBV7-2 and TRBJ1-5; TRBD1 agrees at 7 bases. J was trimmed by 3 bases and V by 0 bases; bases with no gene match: 2. This CDR3 has 15 residues. The germline V gene has CDR1 SGHTA and CDR2 FQGNSA. In nucleotides, the CDR3 is TGTGCCAGCAGCTTAGCGACAGGGATCAATCAGCCCCAGCATTTT. This encodes CASSLATGINQPQHF.

The chain is built from TRBV11-1 and TRBJ2-5, with 7 bases identical to TRBD2. The CDR3 length is 15 residues. Germline V CDR1 and CDR2: SGHAT, FQDESV (reference sequence). V trimming: 2 bases; J trimming: 5 bases; junction bases outside the gene matches: 8. The CDR3 region is CASSLLRGTGETQYF. The CDR3 DNA reads as TGTGCCAGCAGCTTATTGCGGGGGACCGGGGAGACCCAGTACTTC.

The J gene is TRBJ1-1, the V gene TRBV5-1; TRBD1 might be the D (6 bases). This CDR3 is built from 13 residues. V shed 1 base and J shed 4 bases, with 8 bases lying between them. Germline V gives CDR1 SGHRS, CDR2 YFSETQ. The DNA of the CDR3 is TGCGCCAGCAGCTTGTGGGGGCGCACTGAAGCTTTCTTT. Translation: CASSLWGRTEAFF.

J is TRBJ2-3 and V is TRBV5-1; TRBD1 aligns across 7 bases. This CDR3 region has 14 residues. Germline trimming cut 4 bases from V and 3 bases from J; bases unmatched to any gene: 5. From germline, CDR1 is SGHRS and CDR2 YFSETQ. The CDR3 sequence: CASSLDRETDTQYF. The CDR3 DNA reads as TGCGCCAGCAGCCTTGACAGGGAGACAGATACGCAGTATTTT.

This chain uses TRBV5-1 with TRBJ1-1; D is ambiguous. V was pared by 5 bases and J by 3 bases, with 5 bases between. The CDR3 has 11 amino acids. Per the germline V gene, CDR1 is SGHRS and CDR2 is YFSETQ. CDR3 DNA: TGCGCCAGCAGATTTGACACTGAAGCTTTCTTT. As protein: CASRFDTEAFF.

V and J are TRBV6-1 and TRBJ1-1; 9 positions match TRBD1. The germline V gene encodes CDR1 MNHNS and CDR2 SASEGT. This CDR3 contains 14 residues. Losses at the gene ends were 6 bases for V and 1 base for J; bases not matched to a gene: 3. The DNA for the CDR3 is TGTGCCAGCAGCAGGGGACAGGGGAACACTGAAGCTTTCTTT. This sequence encodes CASSRGQGNTEAFF.

The chain uses TRBV5-1 and TRBJ1-6, with 9 bases matching TRBD1. V lost 5 bases and J lost 6; bases outside the gene matches: 6. Looked up from germline, CDR1 is SGHRS and CDR2 is YFSETQ. This CDR3 region has 15 residues. Here the CDR3 reads CASRQGTGCNSPLHF. CDR3 in DNA: TGCGCCAGCAGGCAGGGGACAGGGTGTAATTCACCCCTCCACTTT.

CDR3 protein: CAWTPRRNEQFF. Written as DNA, the CDR3 is TGTGCCTGGACCCCAAGGAGGAATGAGCAGTTCTTC. V usage is TRBV30 and J usage is TRBJ2-1; TRBD2 is a possible D gene (5 bases). Per germline, CDR1 GTSNPN and CDR2 SVGIG (reference sequence). The CDR3 runs to 12 residues. Trimming shortened V by 4 bases and J by 7 bases, and 11 bases separated the two germline ends.

The rearrangement uses TRBV12-5 and TRBJ2-2; the D gene is possibly TRBD1 (7 bases). V was trimmed by 4 bases and J by 2 bases, leaving 17 bases between them. Germline lookup yields CDR1 LGHNT and CDR2 FRNRAP. CDR3 length: 17 residues. The CDR3 loop reads CASGSPSRGANTGELFF. The CDR3 DNA sequence: TGTGCTAGTGGTTCGCCCTCCAGGGGGGCCAACACCGGGGAGCTGTTTTTT.

This chain connects TRBV6-5 to TRBJ1-5; D is unresolved. This CDR3 is 13 amino acids long. V was cut by 6 bases and J by 5 bases, with 11 bases left in between. The germline V gene has CDR1 MNHEY and CDR2 SVGAGI. In nucleotides, the CDR3 is TGTGCCAGCAGACCTTTTATAGATCAGCCCCAGCATTTT. It specifies CASRPFIDQPQHF.

The chain joins TRBV29-1 to TRBJ2-1; 7 nucleotides line up with TRBD1. The CDR3 is 13 residues long. Germline V gene lookup returns CDR1 SQVTM and CDR2 ANQGSEA. Unmatched junction bases numbered 8, after V lost 8 bases and J lost 4 bases. The CDR3 loop is CSTSGTEYNEQFF. The CDR3 DNA reads TGCAGCACCTCCGGGACAGAATACAATGAGCAGTTCTTC.

This clone was recorded once. The gene calls are TRBV11-2 and TRBJ1-1; D is ambiguous. CDR3 length: 14 residues. CDR1 and CDR2 (germline): SGHAT, FQNNGV. Between the trimmed V and J ends, which lost 1 base and 4 bases, there was a span of 10 bases. The CDR3: CASSLVGWGTEAFF. CDR3 DNA: TGTGCCAGCAGCTTAGTCGGGTGGGGCACTGAAGCTTTCTTT.